Shown below are 6 T cell receptor beta chains from a single sample sequenced in a study of T cell responses to AZD1222 COVID-19 vaccine. Using immunoSEQ multiplex PCR, the repertoire was profiled, and TCRdb retains in-frame clones only, with some absent. The table lists approximately 140,000 clones, around nine tenths of them singletons. The specimen comprised peripheral blood, sampled on day 0 of MenACWY control vaccination. These TCRs come from an adult in good health.

Regarding this clone: The junction departs from germline at one end; a sequencing error may be responsible. V is TRBV11-1 and J is TRBJ1-1; weak D call: TRBD1 (5 bases). Germline V gene data show CDR1 as SGHAT and CDR2 as FQDESV (reference sequence). This CDR3 comprises 14 residues. The CDR3 loop is CASSLSPEQTQGVF. The CDR3, as DNA: TGTGCCAGCAGCTTATCCCCGGAGCAAACGCAGGGAGTTTTT.

The chain is built from TRBV10-1 and TRBJ1-5; 8 positions match TRBD1. Trimming cost V 0 bases and J 4 bases; bases outside gene matches: 14. Germline CDR1 WNHNN, CDR2 SYGVQD (reference sequence). This CDR3 is built from 19 residues. The CDR3 nucleotides read TGCGCCAGCAGTGAGTCGAAACATGACAGGGGTCTTCTTAATCAGCCCCAGCATTTT. It codes for CASSESKHDRGLLNQPQHF.

The chain has TRBV9 and TRBJ2-7; D perhaps matches TRBD1 (6 bases). The germline CDR1 and CDR2 sequences are SGDLS and YYNGEE. The V end was cut by 0 bases, the J end by 4 bases, with 8 bases between. The CDR3 is 13 amino acids. The CDR3 spells CASSVGDKYEQYF. As DNA, the CDR3 is TGTGCCAGCAGCGTAGGGGACAAGTACGAGCAGTACTTC.

A single count supports this clone. The rearrangement links TRBV28 to TRBJ2-7; the D is unclear. Germline CDR1 is MDHEN and CDR2 is SYDVKM. The CDR3 spans 13 residues. The V end was cut by 8 bases, the J end by 3 bases, with 14 bases between. CDR3 in DNA: TGTGCCAGCGAAACAATTTCGCACTACGAGCAGTACTTC. Its translation is CASETISHYEQYF.

V usage is TRBV4-1 and J usage is TRBJ2-4, with D tentatively TRBD1 (6 bases). Trimming removed 1 base from V and 9 bases from J, with 22 bases in between. Germline assignment: CDR1 MGHRA and CDR2 YSYEKL. This CDR3 comprises 17 residues. CDR3 in DNA: TGCGCCAGCAGCCAAGTAACAGGGAGAGGGGGTCGATCCATTCAGTACTTC. Amino acid sequence: CASSQVTGRGGRSIQYF.

The chain employs TRBV2 and TRBJ2-7; 8 bases fit TRBD1. J was trimmed by 5 bases and V by 6 bases; bases with no gene match: 9. Germline lookup yields CDR1 SNHLY and CDR2 FYNNEI. This CDR3 comprises 14 residues. CDR3 residues: CASRGRTGNNEQYF. DNA for the CDR3: TGTGCCAGCAGGGGTAGGACAGGGAACAACGAGCAGTACTTC.